These 26 T cell receptor beta chains were all obtained from the same sample, sequenced in a study of blood T cell repertoires in COVID-19. The method was immunoSEQ multiplex PCR; TCRdb's version includes in-frame clones alone and lacks a portion of them. The data contain tens of thousands of clones, approximately 79% of them singletons. What was sequenced was peripheral blood. These receptors were obtained from a human donor in a cohort sampled during active COVID-19.

This chain links TRBV30 with TRBJ1-2; TRBD1 matches at 9 bases. V dropped 4 bases and J dropped 5; count of bases not matched to a gene: 8. CDR3 size: 14 residues. Per the germline V gene, CDR1 is GTSNPN and CDR2 is SVGIG (reference sequence). This chain's CDR3 is CAWNLGTGRYGYTF. CDR3 DNA sequence: TGTGCCTGGAACCTTGGGACAGGGAGATATGGCTACACCTTC.

In its sample, this clone was seen a few times. The chain combines TRBV27 with TRBJ1-6; 8 bases match TRBD1. Germline CDR1 and CDR2: MNHEY and SMNVEV (reference sequence). The CDR3 is made up of 14 amino acids. The ends lost 6 bases at V and 8 bases at J; junction bases unmatched: 6. CDR3 loop: CASSATGVHSPLHF. Written as DNA, the CDR3 is TGTGCCAGCAGCGCGACAGGGGTCCATTCACCCCTCCACTTT.

The rearrangement links TRBV14 to TRBJ2-7; 8 bases are a match to TRBD1. There are 14 residues in the CDR3. From germline, CDR1 is SGHDN and CDR2 FVKESK. V dropped 4 bases and J dropped 4; count of bases not matched to a gene: 6. In DNA, the CDR3 is TGTGCCAGCAGCCCAGGACAGGGCTATTACGAGCAGTACTTC. This sequence encodes CASSPGQGYYEQYF. The full variable domain, rest sourced from reference TRBV14 and TRBJ2-7, is EAGVTQFPSHSVIEKGQTVTLRCDPISGHDNLYWYRRVMGKEIKFLLHFVKESKQDESGMPNNRFLAERTGGTYSTLKVQPAELEDSGVYFCASSPGQGYYEQYFGPGTRLTVT.

The chain uses TRBV19 and TRBJ2-1; D possibly corresponds to TRBD1 (5 bases). The CDR3 has 17 residues. The V end lost 6 bases, the J end lost 2 bases, and 20 bases lay between the germline ends. CDR1 and CDR2 from the germline V gene are LNHDA and SQIVND (reference sequence). The DNA of the CDR3 is TGTGCCAGTAGGGCCAGGGTGGATTGGGCTACCTACAATGAGCAGTTCTTC. As protein: CASRARVDWATYNEQFF.

The V and J genes are TRBV7-9 and TRBJ2-5; the D is unclear. CDR1 is SEHNR, CDR2 FQNEAQ, per germline (reference sequence). Trimming took 5 bases from V and 4 from J, leaving 5 bases between them. CDR3 length equals 11 residues. The CDR3 sequence: CASSPLETQYF. The CDR3 DNA follows: TGTGCCAGCAGCCCCCTAGAGACCCAGTACTTC.

This sequence joins TRBV13 and TRBJ1-5; TRBD1 matches at 11 bases. The junction had 4 bases not matched to a gene; V was cut back by 5 bases and J by 4 bases. The germline CDR1 and CDR2 sequences are PRHDT and FYEKMQ (reference sequence). This CDR3 has 15 residues. CDR3 nucleotide sequence: TGTGCCAGCAGCCTCGGACAGGGGGCTAATCAGCCCCAGCATTTT. It codes for CASSLGQGANQPQHF.

V is TRBV9 and J is TRBJ2-7, with a tentative D call TRBD2 (5 bases). This CDR3 comprises 13 residues. Germline CDR1 and CDR2: SGDLS and YYNGEE. V lost 0 bases and J 3 bases, leaving 7 bases between the germline ends. CDR3 region: CASSVGLSYEQYF. As DNA, the CDR3 is TGTGCCAGCAGCGTAGGACTAAGCTACGAGCAGTACTTC. Complete variable domain (other parts from reference TRBV9 and TRBJ2-7): DSGVTQTPKHLITATGQRVTLRCSPRSGDLSVYWYQQSLDQGLQFLIQYYNGEERAKGNILERFSAQQFPDLHSELNLSSLELGDSALYFCASSVGLSYEQYFGPGTRLTVT.

The table lists this clone with a few counts. The chain recombines TRBV9 with TRBJ1-1; D is uncertain. V lost 4 bases and J 5 bases, leaving 12 bases between the germline ends. The CDR3 sequence is 13 residues long. Germline V gene sequence: CDR1 SGDLS, CDR2 YYNGEE. The CDR3 is CASSNGLFTEAFF. As DNA, the CDR3 is TGTGCCAGCAGCAATGGACTGTTTACTGAAGCTTTCTTT. Using reference TRBV9 and TRBJ1-1 for the parts outside the CDR3, the full variable domain is DSGVTQTPKHLITATGQRVTLRCSPRSGDLSVYWYQQSLDQGLQFLIQYYNGEERAKGNILERFSAQQFPDLHSELNLSSLELGDSALYFCASSNGLFTEAFFGQGTRLTVV.

V and J are TRBV5-1 and TRBJ2-7; tentatively, D is TRBD2 (5 bases). CDR3 length equals 14 residues. V was clipped by 3 bases and J by 7 bases, with 17 bases between them. The germline V gene encodes CDR1 SGHRS and CDR2 YFSETQ. CDR3 amino acids: CASSYFPGSWEQYF. DNA for the CDR3: TGCGCCAGCAGCTATTTTCCGGGGAGCTGGGAGCAGTACTTC.

The table lists this clone with a few counts. The V call is TRBV7-9, the J call TRBJ1-6; 7 nucleotides align to TRBD1. V trimming: 0 bases; J trimming: 8 bases; junction bases outside the gene matches: 4. The CDR3 consists of 15 residues. Germline loops: CDR1 SEHNR, CDR2 FQNEAQ (reference sequence). CDR3 nucleotides: TGTGCCAGCAGCTTAGCAGGGGGCTGGGATTCACCCCTCCACTTT. Translated: CASSLAGGWDSPLHF.

This clone was seen only a few times. V is TRBV7-9 and J is TRBJ1-5; D gene uncertain. Germline CDR1 and CDR2: SEHNR and FQNEAQ (reference sequence). V was trimmed by 8 bases and J by 6 bases, leaving 11 bases between them. The CDR3 has 12 residues. The CDR3 nucleotides are TGTGCCAGCGGGGAGGCAAGTCAGCCCCAGCATTTT. This encodes CASGEASQPQHF.

The chain carries TRBV7-2 and TRBJ2-5; 7 bases map to TRBD2. Germline V gene data show CDR1 as SGHTA and CDR2 as FQGNSA. J gave up 4 bases and V 5 bases, and 7 bases lay outside the gene matches. The CDR3 runs 14 residues. Written as DNA, the CDR3 is TGTGCCAGCAGCCCCCAAGGGAGGGGAGAGACCCAGTACTTC. This codes for CASSPQGRGETQYF.

V is TRBV13 and J is TRBJ1-1, with 11 bases fitting TRBD1. The J segment lost 0 bases and the V segment lost 8 bases, leaving 5 bases of the junction unmatched. CDR3 size: 15 residues. CDR1 PRHDT and CDR2 FYEKMQ come from the germline V gene (reference sequence). CDR3 sequence reads: CASAGTGGVNTEAFF. CDR3 DNA: TGTGCCAGCGCCGGGACAGGGGGGGTGAACACTGAAGCTTTCTTT.

This clone was detected only once. The rearrangement joins TRBV6-2 or TRBV6-3 to TRBJ2-3, with D possibly TRBD2 on 5 matching bases. Trimming pared 0 bases from V and 0 bases from J, leaving 10 bases between. This CDR3 is built from 16 residues. Germline V lookup: CDR1 MNHEY, CDR2 SVGEGT. The CDR3 nucleotides are TGTGCCAGCAGTTACTCGCAGCGGTTTAGCACAGATACGCAGTATTTT. Amino acid sequence: CASSYSQRFSTDTQYF.

The chain uses TRBV27 and TRBJ2-7; 7 nucleotides align to TRBD1. This CDR3 is built from 15 residues. CDR1 MNHEY and CDR2 SMNVEV come from the germline V gene (reference sequence). V gave up 3 bases and J gave up 0 bases; unmatched junction bases: 5. Here the CDR3 reads CASSLDSGGSYEQYF. The CDR3 nucleotides are TGTGCCAGCAGTTTGGACTCAGGGGGCTCCTACGAGCAGTACTTC.

V usage is TRBV30 and J usage is TRBJ2-7, with D tentatively TRBD2 (6 bases). The ends were cut back, 0 bases at V and 0 bases at J, with 9 bases in the middle. The CDR3 extends over 14 amino acids. Germline lookup yields CDR1 GTSNPN and CDR2 SVGIG (reference sequence). The CDR3 DNA is TGTGCCTGGAGTGTCTCCGGGAGCTCCTACGAGCAGTACTTC. Its protein product is CAWSVSGSSYEQYF.

The chain uses TRBV6-6 and TRBJ2-7, with 11 bases aligning to TRBD2. This CDR3 region has 19 residues. The V segment lost 5 bases and the J segment 2 bases; nucleotides outside the gene matches: 17. Germline CDR1 is MNHNY and CDR2 is SVGAGI (reference sequence). CDR3 DNA: TGTGCCAGCAGTCCTGGGCGGGACAACGGACTAGCGGGTACCTACGAGCAGTACTTC. Translation: CASSPGRDNGLAGTYEQYF.

The chain carries TRBV5-4 and TRBJ1-2, with D perhaps TRBD1 (5 bases). The CDR3 is 14 residues long. The V and J ends lost 0 bases and 4 bases respectively, with 10 bases between them. CDR1 SGHNT and CDR2 YYREEE come from the germline V gene (reference sequence). Here the CDR3 reads CASSLDGGTYGYTF. Written as DNA, the CDR3 is TGTGCCAGCAGCTTGGACGGGGGGACCTATGGCTACACCTTC.

V usage is TRBV29-1 and J usage is TRBJ2-1; 10 bases align to TRBD2. The CDR3 has 16 residues. V lost 3 bases and J lost 8; bases outside the gene matches: 13. The germline V gene has CDR1 SQVTM and CDR2 ANQGSEA. The CDR3 DNA reads as TGCAGCGTTGAGGGGCTAGCGGGAGAACTATTCGATGAGCAGTTCTTC. This encodes CSVEGLAGELFDEQFF.

This clone was recorded once. This chain links TRBV6-2 or TRBV6-3 with TRBJ2-7; TRBD2 might be the D (6 bases). V was clipped by 6 bases and J by 3 bases, with 9 bases between them. Germline values: CDR1 MNHEY, CDR2 SVGEGT. The CDR3 has 12 residues. The CDR3 is CASSSTSYEQYF. CDR3 nucleotides: TGTGCCAGCAGCTCGACTAGCTACGAGCAGTACTTC.

This chain links TRBV5-4 with TRBJ2-5; 7 bases map to TRBD1. The CDR3 has 14 amino acids. J gave up 1 base and V 4 bases, and 4 bases lay outside the gene matches. Germline V lookup: CDR1 SGHNT, CDR2 YYREEE (reference sequence). Here the CDR3 reads CASSETGSQETQYF. In DNA form, the CDR3 reads TGTGCCAGCAGCGAGACAGGGTCCCAAGAGACCCAGTACTTC.

This clone was seen a handful of times. The V and J genes are TRBV19 and TRBJ2-3; 8 positions agree with TRBD1. Germline CDR1 is LNHDA and CDR2 is SQIVND (reference sequence). With 4 bases clipped from V and 1 base from J, the junction kept 4 bases outside the gene matches. This CDR3 comprises 15 residues. The CDR3 sequence is CASSTPGQGTDTQYF. CDR3 nucleotide sequence: TGTGCCAGTAGTACCCCGGGACAGGGCACAGATACGCAGTATTTT.

The gene calls are TRBV6-5 and TRBJ1-2; D gene ambiguous. The germline gives CDR1 MNHEY, CDR2 SVGAGI. The CDR3 consists of 13 residues. V lost 0 bases and J lost 4, with 6 bases in between. The CDR3 here is CASSYSLRYGYTF. In DNA form, the CDR3 reads TGTGCCAGCAGTTACTCACTCCGCTATGGCTACACCTTC.

This rearrangement joins TRBV7-9 to TRBJ2-1, with 7 positions matching TRBD2. The V gene end was trimmed by 3 bases and the J gene end by 3 bases; junction bases not matched to a gene: 11. Germline V gene data show CDR1 as SEHNR and CDR2 as FQNEAQ (reference sequence). This CDR3 spans 17 amino acids. CDR3 protein: CASSLNSGNPDYNEQFF. The CDR3 bases are TGTGCCAGCAGCTTGAACAGCGGGAATCCGGACTACAATGAGCAGTTCTTC. Together with reference TRBV7-9 and TRBJ2-1, the CDR3 gives the full variable domain: DTGVSQNPRHKITKRGQNVTFRCDPISEHNRLYWYRQTLGQGPEFLTYFQNEAQLEKSRLLSDRFSAERPKGSFSTLEIQRTEQGDSAMYLCASSLNSGNPDYNEQFFGPGTRLTVL.

A word on this clone: One end of the junction fails to match germline, which may point to a read error. This sequence joins TRBV2 and TRBJ2-1, with 7 bases that match TRBD2. The germline V gene encodes CDR1 SNHLY and CDR2 FYNNEI. This CDR3 has 14 amino acids. The CDR3 DNA reads as TGTGCCAGCAGTGGACCAGACCGGGACTACGCGCTCGTCTTC. Translating gives CASSGPDRDYALVF.

This clone was seen only a few times. J is TRBJ2-7 and V is TRBV21-1; TRBD2 reflects the table's D call only, with no check against the DNA. TRBV21-1 is assigned pseudogene status. The CDR3 runs to 15 residues. This chain's CDR3 is CASSKPPGLREEQYF. The DNA for the CDR3 is TGTGCCAGCAGCAAACCCCCCGGTCTCCGCGAGGAGCAGTACTTC.